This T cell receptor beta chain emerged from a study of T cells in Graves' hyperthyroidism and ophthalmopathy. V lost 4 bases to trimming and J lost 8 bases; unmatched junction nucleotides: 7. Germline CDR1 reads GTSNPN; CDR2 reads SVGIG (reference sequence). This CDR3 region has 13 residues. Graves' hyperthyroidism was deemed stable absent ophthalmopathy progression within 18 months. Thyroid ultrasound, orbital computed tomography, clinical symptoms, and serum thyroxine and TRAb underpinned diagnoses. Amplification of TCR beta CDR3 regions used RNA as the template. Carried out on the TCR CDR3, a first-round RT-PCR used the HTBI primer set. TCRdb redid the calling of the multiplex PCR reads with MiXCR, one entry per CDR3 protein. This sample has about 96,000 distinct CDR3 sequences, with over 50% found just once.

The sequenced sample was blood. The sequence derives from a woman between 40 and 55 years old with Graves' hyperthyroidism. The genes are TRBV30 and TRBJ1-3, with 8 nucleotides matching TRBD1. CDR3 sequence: CAWTDRATDTIYF. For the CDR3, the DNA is TGTGCCTGGACGGACAGGGCAACAGACACCATATATTTT.